This T cell receptor (beta chain) was found in a study of T cell repertoires in cytomegalovirus infection. This CDR3 region has 15 residues. V lost 2 bases and J lost 3, with 11 bases in between. Germline V lookup: CDR1 MNHEY, CDR2 SMNVEV (reference sequence). In regard to this clonotype: Antigen specificity is unknown.

From the reads, TCRdb called clonotypes with MiXCR, one entry per CDR3 protein. Counted here are some 700,000 distinct CDR3 sequences, roughly 36% occurring once; the ten biggest clones make up about 18%. The sequence came from a human donor in good health (CMV status not recorded). Some clones in this sample may be carry-over from other donors' samples. V and J are TRBV27 and TRBJ1-5; no clear D gene. The specimen was cultured PBMCs, collected from culture after CMV antigen stimulation. The CDR3 protein is CASSLLANTNQPQHF. The CDR3 DNA reads as TGTGCCAGCAGTTTACTGGCAAATACCAATCAGCCCCAGCATTTT.